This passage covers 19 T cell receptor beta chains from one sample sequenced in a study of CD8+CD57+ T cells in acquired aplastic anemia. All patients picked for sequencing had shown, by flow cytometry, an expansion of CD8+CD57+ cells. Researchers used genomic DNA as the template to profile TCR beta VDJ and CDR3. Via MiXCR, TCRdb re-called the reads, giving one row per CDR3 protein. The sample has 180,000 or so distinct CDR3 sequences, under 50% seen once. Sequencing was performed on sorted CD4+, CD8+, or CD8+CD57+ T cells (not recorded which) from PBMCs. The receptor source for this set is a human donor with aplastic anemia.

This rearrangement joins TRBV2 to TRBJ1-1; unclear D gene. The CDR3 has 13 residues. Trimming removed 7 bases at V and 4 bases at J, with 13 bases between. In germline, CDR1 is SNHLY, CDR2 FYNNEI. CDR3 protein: CASNFQLGTEAFF. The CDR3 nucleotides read TGTGCCAGCAATTTCCAGTTGGGCACTGAAGCTTTCTTT.

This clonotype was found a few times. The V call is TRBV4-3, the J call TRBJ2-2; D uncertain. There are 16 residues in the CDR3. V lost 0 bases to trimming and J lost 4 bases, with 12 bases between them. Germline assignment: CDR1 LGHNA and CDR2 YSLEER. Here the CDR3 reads CASSQESTPGTGELFF. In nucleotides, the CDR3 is TGCGCCAGCAGCCAAGAGAGCACGCCGGGCACCGGGGAGCTGTTTTTT.

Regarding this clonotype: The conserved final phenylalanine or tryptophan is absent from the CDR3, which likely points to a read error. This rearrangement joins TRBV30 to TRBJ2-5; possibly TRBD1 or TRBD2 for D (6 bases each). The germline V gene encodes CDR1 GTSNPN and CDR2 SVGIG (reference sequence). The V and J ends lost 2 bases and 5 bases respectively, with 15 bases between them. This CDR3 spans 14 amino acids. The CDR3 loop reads CAWSRGALRETQYL. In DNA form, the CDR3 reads TGTGCCTGGAGTAGGGGGGCTCTCCGGGAGACCCAGTACCTC.

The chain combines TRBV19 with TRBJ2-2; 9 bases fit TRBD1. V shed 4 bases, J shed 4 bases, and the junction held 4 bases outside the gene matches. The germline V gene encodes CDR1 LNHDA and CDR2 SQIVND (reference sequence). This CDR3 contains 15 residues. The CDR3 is CASSRSTGGTGELFF. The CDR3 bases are TGTGCCAGTAGTAGATCGACAGGGGGCACCGGGGAGCTGTTTTTT.

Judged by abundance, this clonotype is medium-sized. This CDR3 is CATSRGRHSPLHF. The CDR3 bases are TGTGCCACCAGCAGAGGGAGACACTCACCCCTCCACTTT. The J gene is TRBJ1-6, the V gene TRBV15; D gene uncertain. The CDR3 spans 13 residues. Germline CDR1 and CDR2: LNHNV and YYDKDF (reference sequence). Between the trimmed V and J ends, which lost 1 base and 10 bases, there was a span of 8 bases.

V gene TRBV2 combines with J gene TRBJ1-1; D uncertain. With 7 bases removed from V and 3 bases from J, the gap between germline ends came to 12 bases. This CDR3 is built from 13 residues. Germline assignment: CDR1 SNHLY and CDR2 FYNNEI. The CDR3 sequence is CASKDGPDTEAFF. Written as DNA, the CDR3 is TGTGCCAGCAAGGACGGTCCCGACACTGAAGCTTTCTTT.

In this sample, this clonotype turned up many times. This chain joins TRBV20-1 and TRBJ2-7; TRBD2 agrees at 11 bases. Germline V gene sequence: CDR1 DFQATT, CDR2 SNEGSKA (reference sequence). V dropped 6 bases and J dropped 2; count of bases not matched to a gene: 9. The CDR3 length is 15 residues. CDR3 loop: CSARIPGLAAYEQYF. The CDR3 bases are TGCAGTGCGAGGATACCGGGACTAGCGGCCTACGAGCAGTACTTC.

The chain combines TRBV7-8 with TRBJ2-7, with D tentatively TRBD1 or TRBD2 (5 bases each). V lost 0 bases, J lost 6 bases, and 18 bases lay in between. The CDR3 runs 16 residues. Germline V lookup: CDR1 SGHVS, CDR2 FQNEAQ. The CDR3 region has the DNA TGTGCCAGCAGCTTAGCCTCGGGGCCCTTGTTGCTCGAGCAGTACTTC. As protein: CASSLASGPLLLEQYF.

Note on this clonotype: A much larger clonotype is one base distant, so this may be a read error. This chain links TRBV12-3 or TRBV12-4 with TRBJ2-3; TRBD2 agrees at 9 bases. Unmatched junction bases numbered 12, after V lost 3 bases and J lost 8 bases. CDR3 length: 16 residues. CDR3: CASSFPLAGRPATQYF. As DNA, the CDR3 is TGTGCCAGCAGTTTCCCTCTAGCGGGGAGGCCAGCTACGCAGTATTTT.

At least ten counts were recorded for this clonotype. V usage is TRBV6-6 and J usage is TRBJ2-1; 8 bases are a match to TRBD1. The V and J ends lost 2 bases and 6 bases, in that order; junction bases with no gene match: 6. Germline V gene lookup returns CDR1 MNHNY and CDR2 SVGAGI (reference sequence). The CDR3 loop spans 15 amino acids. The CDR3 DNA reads TGTGCCAGCAGTTACGGGGGACAGGTAGGCAATGAGCAGTTCTTC. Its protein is CASSYGGQVGNEQFF.

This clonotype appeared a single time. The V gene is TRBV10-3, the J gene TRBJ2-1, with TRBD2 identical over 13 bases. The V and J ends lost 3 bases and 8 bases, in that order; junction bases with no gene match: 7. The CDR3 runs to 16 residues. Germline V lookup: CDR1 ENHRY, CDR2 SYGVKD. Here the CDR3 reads CAISDLGLAGADEQFF. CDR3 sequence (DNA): TGTGCCATCAGTGACCTTGGACTAGCGGGGGCAGATGAGCAGTTCTTC.

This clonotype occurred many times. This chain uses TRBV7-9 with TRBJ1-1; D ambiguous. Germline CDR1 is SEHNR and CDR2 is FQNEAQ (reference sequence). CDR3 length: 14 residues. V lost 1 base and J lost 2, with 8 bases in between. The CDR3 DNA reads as TGTGCCAGCAGCTTAGTAGCGGGTAACACTGAAGCTTTCTTT. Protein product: CASSLVAGNTEAFF.

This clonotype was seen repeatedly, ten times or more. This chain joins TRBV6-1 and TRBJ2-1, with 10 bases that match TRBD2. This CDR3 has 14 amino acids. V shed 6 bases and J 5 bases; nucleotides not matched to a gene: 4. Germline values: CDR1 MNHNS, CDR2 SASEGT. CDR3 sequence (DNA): TGTGCCAGCAGCTTAGCGGGAGGAAACAATGAGCAGTTCTTC. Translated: CASSLAGGNNEQFF.

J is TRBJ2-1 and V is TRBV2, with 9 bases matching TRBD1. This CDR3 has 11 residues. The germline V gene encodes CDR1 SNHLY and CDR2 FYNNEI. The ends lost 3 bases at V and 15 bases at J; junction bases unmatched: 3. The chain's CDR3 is CASSDLGQGFF. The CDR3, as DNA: TGTGCCAGCAGTGATTTGGGACAGGGGTTCTTC.

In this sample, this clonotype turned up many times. The CDR3 here is CASSLGGGQPQHF. The CDR3 coding sequence is TGTGCCAGCAGTCTCGGGGGGGGCCAGCCCCAGCATTTT. The chain employs TRBV12-3 or TRBV12-4 and TRBJ1-5, with D possibly matching TRBD1 (6 bases). The V gene lost 5 bases and the J gene lost 7 bases, with 12 bases spanning the gap. CDR3 length: 13 amino acids.

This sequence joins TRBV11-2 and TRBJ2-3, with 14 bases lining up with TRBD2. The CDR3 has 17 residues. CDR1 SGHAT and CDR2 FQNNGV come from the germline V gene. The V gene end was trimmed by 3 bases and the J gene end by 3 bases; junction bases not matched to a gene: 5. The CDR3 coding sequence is TGTGCCAGCAGCTTCTCCGGGACTAGCGGGAGAACAGATACGCAGTATTTT. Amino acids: CASSFSGTSGRTDTQYF.

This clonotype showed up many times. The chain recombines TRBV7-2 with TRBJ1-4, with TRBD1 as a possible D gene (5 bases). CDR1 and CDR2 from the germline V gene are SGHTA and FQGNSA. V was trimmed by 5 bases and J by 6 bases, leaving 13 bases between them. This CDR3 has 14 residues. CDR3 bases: TGTGCCAGCAGCCTCGGCAGGGAGTATGAAAAACTGTTTTTT. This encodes CASSLGREYEKLFF.

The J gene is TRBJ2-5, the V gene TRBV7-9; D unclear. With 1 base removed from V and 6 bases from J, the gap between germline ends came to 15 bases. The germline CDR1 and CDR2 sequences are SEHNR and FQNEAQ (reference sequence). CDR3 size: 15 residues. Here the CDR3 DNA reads TGTGCCAGCAGCTTAGGAGGTTCTTGGTTGAAGACCCAGTACTTC. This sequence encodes CASSLGGSWLKTQYF.

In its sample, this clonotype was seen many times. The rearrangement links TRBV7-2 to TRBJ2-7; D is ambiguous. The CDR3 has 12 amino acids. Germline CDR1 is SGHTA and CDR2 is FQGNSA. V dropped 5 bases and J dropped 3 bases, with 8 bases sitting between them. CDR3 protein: CASSVDRYEQYF. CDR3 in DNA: TGTGCCAGCAGCGTGGACCGCTACGAGCAGTACTTC.